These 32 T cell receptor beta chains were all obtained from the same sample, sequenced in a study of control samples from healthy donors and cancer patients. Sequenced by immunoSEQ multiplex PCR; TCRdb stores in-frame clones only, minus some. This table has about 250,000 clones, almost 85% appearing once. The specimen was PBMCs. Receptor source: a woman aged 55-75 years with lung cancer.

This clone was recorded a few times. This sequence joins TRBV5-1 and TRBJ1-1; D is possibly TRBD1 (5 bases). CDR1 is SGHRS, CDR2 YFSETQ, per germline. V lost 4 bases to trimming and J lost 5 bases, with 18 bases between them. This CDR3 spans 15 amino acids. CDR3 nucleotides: TGCGCCAGCAGCACGGGTGGGGGGAGTTGGACTGAAGCTTTCTTT. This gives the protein CASSTGGGSWTEAFF.

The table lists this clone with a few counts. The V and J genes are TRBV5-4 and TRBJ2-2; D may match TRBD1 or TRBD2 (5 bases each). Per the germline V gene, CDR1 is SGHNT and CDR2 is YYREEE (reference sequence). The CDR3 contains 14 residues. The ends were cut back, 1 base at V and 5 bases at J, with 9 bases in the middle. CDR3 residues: CASSLQGGTGELFF. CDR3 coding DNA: TGTGCCAGCAGCTTGCAGGGCGGGACCGGGGAGCTGTTTTTT.

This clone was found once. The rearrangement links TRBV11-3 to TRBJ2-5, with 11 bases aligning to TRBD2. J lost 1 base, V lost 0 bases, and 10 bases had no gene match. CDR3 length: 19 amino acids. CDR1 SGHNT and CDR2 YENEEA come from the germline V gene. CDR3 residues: CASSLDNGGLAVPQETQYF. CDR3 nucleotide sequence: TGTGCCAGCAGCTTAGATAATGGGGGACTAGCGGTACCCCAAGAGACCCAGTACTTC. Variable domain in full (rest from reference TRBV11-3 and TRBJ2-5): EAGVVQSPRYKIIEKKQPVAFWCNPISGHNTLYWYLQNLGQGPELLIRYENEEAVDDSQLPKDRFSAERLKGVDSTLKIQPAELGDSAVYLCASSLDNGGLAVPQETQYFGPGTRLLVL.

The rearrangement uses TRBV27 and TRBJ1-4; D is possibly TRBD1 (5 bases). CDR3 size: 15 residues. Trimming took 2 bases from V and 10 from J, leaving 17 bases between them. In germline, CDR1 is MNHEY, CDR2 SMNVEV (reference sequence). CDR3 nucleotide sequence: TGTGCCAGCAGTTTAGAGGGACCTTCTCGAGGAAAACTGTTTTTT. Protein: CASSLEGPSRGKLFF.

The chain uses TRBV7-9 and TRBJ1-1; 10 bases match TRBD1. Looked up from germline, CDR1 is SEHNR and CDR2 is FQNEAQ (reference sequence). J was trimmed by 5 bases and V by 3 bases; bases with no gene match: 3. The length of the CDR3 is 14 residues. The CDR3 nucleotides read TGTGCCAGCAGCTTGGGACAGGGGTGGACTGAAGCTTTCTTT. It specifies CASSLGQGWTEAFF.

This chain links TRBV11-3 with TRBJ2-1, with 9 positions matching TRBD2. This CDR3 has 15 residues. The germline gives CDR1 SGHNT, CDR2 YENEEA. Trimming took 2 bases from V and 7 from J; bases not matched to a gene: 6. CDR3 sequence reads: CASSLLAGGQNEQFF. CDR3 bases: TGTGCCAGCAGCTTATTGGCGGGGGGGCAAAATGAGCAGTTCTTC.

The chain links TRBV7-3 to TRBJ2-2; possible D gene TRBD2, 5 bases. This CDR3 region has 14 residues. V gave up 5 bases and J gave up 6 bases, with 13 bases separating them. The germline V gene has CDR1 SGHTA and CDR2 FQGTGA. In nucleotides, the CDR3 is TGTGCCAGCAGCCACGGACTTGCGCCCGGGGAGCTGTTTTTT. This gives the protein CASSHGLAPGELFF.

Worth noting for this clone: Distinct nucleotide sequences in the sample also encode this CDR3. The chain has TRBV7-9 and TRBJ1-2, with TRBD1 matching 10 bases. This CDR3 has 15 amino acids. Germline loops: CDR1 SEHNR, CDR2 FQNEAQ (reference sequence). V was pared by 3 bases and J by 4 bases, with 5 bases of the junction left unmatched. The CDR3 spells CASSLTGGAGYGYTF. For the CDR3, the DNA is TGTGCCAGCAGCTTGACAGGGGGCGCCGGCTATGGCTACACCTTC.

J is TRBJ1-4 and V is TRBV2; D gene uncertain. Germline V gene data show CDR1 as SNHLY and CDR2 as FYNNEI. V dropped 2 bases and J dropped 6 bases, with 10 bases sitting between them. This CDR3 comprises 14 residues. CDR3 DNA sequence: TGTGCCAGCAGTGAATTCCGCGGTTATGAAAAACTGTTTTTT. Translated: CASSEFRGYEKLFF.

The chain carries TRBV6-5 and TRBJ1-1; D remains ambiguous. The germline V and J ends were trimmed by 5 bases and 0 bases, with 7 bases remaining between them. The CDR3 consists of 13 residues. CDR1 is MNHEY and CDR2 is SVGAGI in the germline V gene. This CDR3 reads CASSRLLNTEAFF. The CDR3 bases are TGTGCCAGCAGTCGTCTTTTGAACACTGAAGCTTTCTTT.

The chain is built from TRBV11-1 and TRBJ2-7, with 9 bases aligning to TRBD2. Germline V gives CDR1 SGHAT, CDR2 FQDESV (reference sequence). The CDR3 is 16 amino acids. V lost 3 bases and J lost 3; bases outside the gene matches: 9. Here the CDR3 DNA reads TGTGCCAGCAGCTTGGCGCCTAGCGGGAATATCTACGAGCAGTACTTC. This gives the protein CASSLAPSGNIYEQYF.

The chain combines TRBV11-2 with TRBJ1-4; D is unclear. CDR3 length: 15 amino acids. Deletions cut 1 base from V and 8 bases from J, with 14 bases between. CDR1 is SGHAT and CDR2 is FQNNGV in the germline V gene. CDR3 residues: CASSLGSVFVEKLFF. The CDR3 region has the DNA TGTGCCAGCAGCTTAGGAAGTGTGTTTGTGGAAAAACTGTTTTTT.

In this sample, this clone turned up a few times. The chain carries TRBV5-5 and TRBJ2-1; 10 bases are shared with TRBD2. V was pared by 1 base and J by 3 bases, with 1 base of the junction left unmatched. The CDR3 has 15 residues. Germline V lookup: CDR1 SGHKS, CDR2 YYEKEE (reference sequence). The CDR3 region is CASSLTSGIYNEQFF. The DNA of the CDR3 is TGTGCCAGCAGCTTGACTAGCGGGATCTACAATGAGCAGTTCTTC. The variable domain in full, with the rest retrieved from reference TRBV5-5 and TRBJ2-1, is DAGVTQSPTHLIKTRGQQVTLRCSPISGHKSVSWYQQVLGQGPQFIFQYYEKEERGRGNFPDRFSARQFPNYSSELNVNALLLGDSALYLCASSLTSGIYNEQFFGPGTRLTVL.

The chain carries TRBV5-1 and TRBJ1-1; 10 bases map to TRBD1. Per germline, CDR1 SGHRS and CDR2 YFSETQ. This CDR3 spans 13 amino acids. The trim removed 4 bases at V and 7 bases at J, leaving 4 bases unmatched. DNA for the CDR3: TGCGCCAGCAGCCCCGGACAGGGGGGTGAAGCTTTCTTT. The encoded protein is CASSPGQGGEAFF.

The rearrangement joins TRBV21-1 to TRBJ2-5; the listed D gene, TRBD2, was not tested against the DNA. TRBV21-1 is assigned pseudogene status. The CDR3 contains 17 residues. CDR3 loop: CASSKEDSGGAYETQYF. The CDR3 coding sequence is TGTGCCAGCAGCAAAGAGGATAGCGGGGGGGCCTACGAGACCCAGTACTTC.

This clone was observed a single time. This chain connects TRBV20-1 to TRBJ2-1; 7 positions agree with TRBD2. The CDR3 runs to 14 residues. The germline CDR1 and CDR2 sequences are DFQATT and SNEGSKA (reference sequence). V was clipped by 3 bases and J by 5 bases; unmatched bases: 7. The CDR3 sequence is CSASKGLPNNEQFF. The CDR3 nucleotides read TGCAGTGCTAGTAAGGGACTACCGAACAATGAGCAGTTCTTC.

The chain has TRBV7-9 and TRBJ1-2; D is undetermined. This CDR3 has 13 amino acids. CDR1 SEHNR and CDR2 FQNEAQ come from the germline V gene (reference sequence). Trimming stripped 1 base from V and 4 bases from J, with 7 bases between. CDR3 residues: CASSLGGTYGYTF. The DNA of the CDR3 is TGTGCCAGCAGCTTAGGTGGCACCTATGGCTACACCTTC.

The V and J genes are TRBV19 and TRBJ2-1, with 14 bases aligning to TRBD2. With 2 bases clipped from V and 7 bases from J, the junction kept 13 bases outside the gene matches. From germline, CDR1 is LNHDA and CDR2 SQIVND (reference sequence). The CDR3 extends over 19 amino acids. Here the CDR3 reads CASSIRVAGLAGALNEQFF. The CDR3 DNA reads TGTGCCAGTAGTATAAGGGTAGCGGGACTAGCGGGGGCGTTAAATGAGCAGTTCTTC.

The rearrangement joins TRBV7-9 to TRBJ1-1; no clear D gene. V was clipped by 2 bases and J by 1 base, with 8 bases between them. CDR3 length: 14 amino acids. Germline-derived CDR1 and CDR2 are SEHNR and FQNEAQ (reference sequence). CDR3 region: CASSLYSQNTEAFF. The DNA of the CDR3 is TGTGCCAGCAGCTTATATTCCCAGAACACTGAAGCTTTCTTT.

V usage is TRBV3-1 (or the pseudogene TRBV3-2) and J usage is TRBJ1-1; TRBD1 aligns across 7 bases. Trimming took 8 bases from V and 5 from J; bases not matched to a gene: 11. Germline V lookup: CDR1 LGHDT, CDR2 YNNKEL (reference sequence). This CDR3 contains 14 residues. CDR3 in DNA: TGTGCCAGCGAGGAAAGGGGGCTCGGGACTGAAGCTTTCTTT. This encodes CASEERGLGTEAFF.

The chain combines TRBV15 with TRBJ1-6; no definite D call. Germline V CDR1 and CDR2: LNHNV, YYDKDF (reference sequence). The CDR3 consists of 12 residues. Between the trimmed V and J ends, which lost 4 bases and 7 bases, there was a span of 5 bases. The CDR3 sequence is CATSKSNSPLHF. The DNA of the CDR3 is TGTGCCACCAGCAAGTCCAATTCACCCCTCCACTTT.

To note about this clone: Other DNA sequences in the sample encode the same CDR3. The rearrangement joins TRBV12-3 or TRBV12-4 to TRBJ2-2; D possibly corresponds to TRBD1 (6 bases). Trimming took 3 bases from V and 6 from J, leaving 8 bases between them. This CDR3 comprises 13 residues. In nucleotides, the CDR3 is TGTGCCAGCAGTTTTGGACAGTCCGGGGAGCTGTTTTTT. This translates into CASSFGQSGELFF.

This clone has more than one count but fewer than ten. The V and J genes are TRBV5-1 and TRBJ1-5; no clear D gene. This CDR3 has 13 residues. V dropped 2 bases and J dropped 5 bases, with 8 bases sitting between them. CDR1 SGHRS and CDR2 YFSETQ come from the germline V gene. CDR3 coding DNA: TGCGCCAGCAGCTTCGGGCCGGATCAGCCCCAGCATTTT. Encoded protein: CASSFGPDQPQHF.

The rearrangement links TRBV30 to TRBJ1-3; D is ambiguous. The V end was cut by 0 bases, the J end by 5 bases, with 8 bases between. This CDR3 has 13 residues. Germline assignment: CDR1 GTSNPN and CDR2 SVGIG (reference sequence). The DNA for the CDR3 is TGTGCCTGGAGTGTATTAGGGAGAAACACCATATATTTT. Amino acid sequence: CAWSVLGRNTIYF.

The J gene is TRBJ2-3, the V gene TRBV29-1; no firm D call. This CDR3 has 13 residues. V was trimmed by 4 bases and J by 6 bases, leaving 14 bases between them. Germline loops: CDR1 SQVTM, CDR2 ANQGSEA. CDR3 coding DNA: TGCAGCGTTGGGTCGAGGTCTGAGGATACGCAGTATTTT. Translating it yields CSVGSRSEDTQYF.

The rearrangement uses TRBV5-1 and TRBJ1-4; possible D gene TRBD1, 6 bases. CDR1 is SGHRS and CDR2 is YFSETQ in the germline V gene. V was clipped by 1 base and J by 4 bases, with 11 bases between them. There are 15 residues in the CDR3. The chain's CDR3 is CASSLKRGDNEKLFF. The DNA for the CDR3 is TGCGCCAGCAGCTTGAAGAGGGGGGATAATGAAAAACTGTTTTTT.

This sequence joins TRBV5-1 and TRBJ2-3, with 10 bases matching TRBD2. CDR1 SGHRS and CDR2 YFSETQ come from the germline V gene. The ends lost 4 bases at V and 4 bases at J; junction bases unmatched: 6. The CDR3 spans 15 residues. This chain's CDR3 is CASSPSGRAPDTQYF. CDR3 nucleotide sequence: TGCGCCAGCAGCCCAAGCGGGAGGGCGCCAGATACGCAGTATTTT.

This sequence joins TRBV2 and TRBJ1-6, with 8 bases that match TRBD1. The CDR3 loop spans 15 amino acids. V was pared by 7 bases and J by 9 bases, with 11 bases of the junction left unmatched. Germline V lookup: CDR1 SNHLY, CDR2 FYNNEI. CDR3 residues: CASTNGQGYGSPLHF. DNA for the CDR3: TGTGCCAGCACCAACGGACAGGGATACGGTTCACCCCTCCACTTT.

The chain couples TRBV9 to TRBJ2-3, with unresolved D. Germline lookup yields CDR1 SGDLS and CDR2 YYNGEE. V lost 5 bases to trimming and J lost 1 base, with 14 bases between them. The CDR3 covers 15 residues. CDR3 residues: CASRQWSHGTDTQYF. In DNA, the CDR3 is TGTGCCAGCAGGCAGTGGAGCCACGGCACAGATACGCAGTATTTT.

CDR3 region: CASRRDSFTEAFF. As DNA, the CDR3 is TGTGCCAGCAGGCGGGACTCCTTCACTGAAGCTTTCTTT. This chain connects TRBV28 to TRBJ1-1; D is perhaps TRBD1 (5 bases). The CDR3 consists of 13 residues. V dropped 6 bases and J dropped 4 bases, with 12 bases sitting between them. CDR1 and CDR2 (germline): MDHEN, SYDVKM.

In DNA form, the CDR3 reads TGTGCCAGCAGGGACCGGGCCACCGACCGGGAAAAACTGTTTTTT. It encodes CASRDRATDREKLFF. The chain uses TRBV2 and TRBJ1-4; the D is unclear. The CDR3 runs to 15 residues. Germline V gene data show CDR1 as SNHLY and CDR2 as FYNNEI. Trimming took off 6 bases at V and 8 bases at J, with 19 bases between the two ends. Filled out from reference TRBV2 and TRBJ1-4, the complete variable domain reads EPEVTQTPSHQVTQMGQEVILRCVPISNHLYFYWYRQILGQKVEFLVSFYNNEISEKSEIFDDQFSVERPDGSNFTLKIRSTKLEDSAMYFCASRDRATDREKLFFGSGTQLSVL.

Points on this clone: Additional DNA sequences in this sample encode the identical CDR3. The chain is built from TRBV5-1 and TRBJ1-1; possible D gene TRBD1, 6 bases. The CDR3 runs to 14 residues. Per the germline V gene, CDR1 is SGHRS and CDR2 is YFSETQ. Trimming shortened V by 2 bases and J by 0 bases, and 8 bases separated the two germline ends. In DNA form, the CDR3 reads TGCGCCAGCAGCTTAGGGACACTGAACACTGAAGCTTTCTTT. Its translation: CASSLGTLNTEAFF.